One and the same sample provided the 9 T cell receptor beta chains below, sequenced in a study of T cells of healthy individuals. TCRdb reanalysed the 5' RACE reads using MiXCR and keeps one entry per CDR3 protein. This sample has tens of thousands of distinct CDR3 sequences, with 15% to 20% found just once. The source of these receptors is a human donor in good health.

This clonotype was counted only a few times. V gene TRBV20-1 combines with J gene TRBJ2-7; TRBD2 matches 7 bases. This CDR3 contains 11 residues. Germline values: CDR1 DFQATT, CDR2 SNEGSKA (reference sequence). The V gene end was trimmed by 6 bases and the J gene end by 7 bases; junction bases not matched to a gene: 6. CDR3 DNA: TGCAGTGCCCCGTCGGGGGGAGAGCAGTACTTC. Residues: CSAPSGGEQYF.

This clonotype has just a few counts. V gene TRBV3-1 combines with J gene TRBJ1-2, with D possibly being TRBD1 (5 bases). The germline V and J ends were trimmed by 0 bases and 5 bases, with 7 bases remaining between them. The length of the CDR3 is 13 residues. The germline V gene has CDR1 LGHDT and CDR2 YNNKEL (reference sequence). DNA for the CDR3: TGTGCCAGCAGCCAAGAACAGGTGTATGGCTACACCTTC. It yields the protein CASSQEQVYGYTF.

This clonotype was counted ten times or more. The rearrangement joins TRBV7-9 to TRBJ2-5, with 7 positions matching TRBD1. The CDR3 is 14 amino acids. The V gene's germline CDR1 is SEHNR and CDR2 FQNEAQ (reference sequence). V lost 5 bases, J lost 3 bases, and 6 bases stayed unmatched. The CDR3 bases are TGTGCCAGCAGCGAACAACAGGGGAAAGAGACCCAGTACTTC. Translation gives CASSEQQGKETQYF.

The chain carries TRBV27 and TRBJ2-6; 7 bases match TRBD2. V lost 5 bases to trimming and J lost 4 bases; unmatched junction nucleotides: 14. Germline V gene data show CDR1 as MNHEY and CDR2 as SMNVEV (reference sequence). CDR3 length: 18 amino acids. CDR3: CASSRLARGVSGANVLTF. CDR3 sequence (DNA): TGTGCCAGCAGTCGACTAGCAAGAGGGGTCTCCGGGGCCAACGTCCTGACTTTC.

The chain joins TRBV10-3 to TRBJ2-3; D unresolved. The CDR3 extends over 14 amino acids. Trimming removed 6 bases at V and 3 bases at J, with 13 bases between. In germline, CDR1 is ENHRY, CDR2 SYGVKD. The CDR3, as DNA: TGTGCCATCAGACAGCCTCCGTCTACAGATACGCAGTATTTT. Translation: CAIRQPPSTDTQYF.

This clonotype was seen ten or more times. J is TRBJ2-2 and V is TRBV5-1; 8 nucleotides align to TRBD2. From germline, CDR1 is SGHRS and CDR2 YFSETQ. V was clipped by 1 base and J by 11 bases; unmatched bases: 7. The CDR3 runs 14 residues. The CDR3 region has the DNA TGCGCCAGCAGCTTGAATCGGGGGGGCCTAGAGCTGTTTTTT. Its translation is CASSLNRGGLELFF.

This clonotype was observed a handful of times. The rearrangement links TRBV12-5 to TRBJ2-7, with 8 positions matching TRBD1. The CDR3 loop spans 15 amino acids. The germline V gene has CDR1 LGHNT and CDR2 FRNRAP. The trim removed 8 bases at V and 2 bases at J, leaving 11 bases unmatched. The CDR3 DNA reads TGTGCTAGTCAGGAAAGGGACAGGCAACCCTACGAGCAGTACTTC. It codes for CASQERDRQPYEQYF.

This clonotype was counted between two and nine times. The J gene is TRBJ2-7, the V gene TRBV5-6, with 8 bases identical to TRBD1. J gave up 3 bases and V 3 bases, and 8 bases lay outside the gene matches. The CDR3 has 15 amino acids. CDR1 SGHDT and CDR2 YYEEEE come from the germline V gene. CDR3 region: CASSYKQGANYEQYF. DNA of the CDR3: TGTGCCAGCAGCTACAAGCAGGGGGCCAACTACGAGCAGTACTTC.

J is TRBJ1-1 and V is TRBV12-3 or TRBV12-4; D is unresolved. CDR3 length: 13 residues. V dropped 6 bases and J dropped 0 bases, with 8 bases sitting between them. As DNA, the CDR3 is TGTGCCAGCAGACAACAACTGAACACTGAAGCTTTCTTT. Its protein is CASRQQLNTEAFF.